The next 17 T cell receptor beta chains were all read from a single sample in a study of blood T cell repertoires in COVID-19. Using immunoSEQ multiplex PCR, the repertoire was profiled, and TCRdb retains in-frame clones only, with some absent. The table records under 450,000 clones, roughly nine tenths of them present only once. Material: PBMCs or T cells enriched from blood (not recorded which). These receptors were obtained from a woman in her forties who had been exposed to COVID-19.

This rearrangement joins TRBV7-2 to TRBJ2-7, with TRBD2 matching 8 bases. This CDR3 comprises 15 residues. The germline CDR1 and CDR2 sequences are SGHTA and FQGNSA. The junction had 4 bases not matched to a gene; V was cut back by 2 bases and J by 1 base. CDR3 residues: CASSLKAGGSYEQYF. CDR3 nucleotides: TGTGCCAGCAGCTTAAAGGCGGGGGGATCCTACGAGCAGTACTTC.

The V gene is TRBV19, the J gene TRBJ2-1, with D possibly TRBD1 on 5 matching bases. This CDR3 is 14 amino acids long. With 6 bases removed from V and 5 bases from J, the gap between germline ends came to 14 bases. The germline V gene encodes CDR1 LNHDA and CDR2 SQIVND (reference sequence). Here the CDR3 reads CASSTTVTNNEQFF. The DNA of the CDR3 is TGTGCCAGTAGCACGACAGTAACAAACAATGAGCAGTTCTTC.

The V and J genes are TRBV24-1 and TRBJ2-1; unclear D gene. Deletions cut 1 base from V and 9 bases from J, with 15 bases between. The CDR3 covers 15 residues. Germline CDR1 is KGHDR and CDR2 is SFDVKD. CDR3 sequence (DNA): TGTGCCACCAGTGATTTAAGCGTTAGTATCGGTGAGCAGTTCTTC. Translated: CATSDLSVSIGEQFF.

This clone was observed a few times. This rearrangement joins TRBV5-5 to TRBJ2-7; the D is unclear. There are 13 residues in the CDR3. In germline, CDR1 is SGHKS, CDR2 YYEKEE (reference sequence). Trimming pared 0 bases from V and 4 bases from J, leaving 8 bases between. For the CDR3, the DNA is TGTGCCAGCAGCTTGGCCGTGAGATACGAGCAGTACTTC. Its translation: CASSLAVRYEQYF.

The chain recombines TRBV18 with TRBJ2-7, with TRBD1 identical over 8 bases. The trim removed 6 bases at V and 5 bases at J, leaving 9 bases unmatched. Per the germline V gene, CDR1 is KGHSH and CDR2 is LQKENI. This CDR3 contains 14 residues. The CDR3 here is CASSAGTGLDEQYF. The CDR3 DNA reads as TGTGCCAGCTCCGCTGGGACAGGTCTTGACGAGCAGTACTTC. Full variable domain (outside the CDR3, taken from reference TRBV18 and TRBJ2-7): NAGVMQNPRHLVRRRGQEARLRCSPMKGHSHVYWYRQLPEEGLKFMVYLQKENIIDESGMPKERFSAEFPKEGPSILRIQQVVRGDSAAYFCASSAGTGLDEQYFGPGTRLTVT.

This clone was picked up one time. This chain links TRBV12-5 with TRBJ2-2; D gene unclear. Germline V lookup: CDR1 LGHNT, CDR2 FRNRAP. V lost 2 bases and J lost 5, with 6 bases in between. The CDR3 spans 13 residues. The CDR3 reads CASGLLATGELFF. CDR3 bases: TGTGCTAGTGGTTTGCTTGCGACCGGGGAGCTGTTTTTT. The whole variable domain, remainder taken from reference TRBV12-5 and TRBJ2-2, is DARVTQTPRHKVTEMGQEVTMRCQPILGHNTVFWYRQTMMQGLELLAYFRNRAPLDDSGMPKDRFSAEMPDATLATLKIQPSEPRDSAVYFCASGLLATGELFFGEGSRLTVL.

The genes are TRBV12-3 or TRBV12-4 and TRBJ2-3, with D uncertain. The CDR3 extends over 13 amino acids. The V and J ends lost 2 bases and 3 bases respectively, with 6 bases between them. The CDR3 region has the DNA TGTGCCAGCAGTTTACAGATTACAGATACGCAGTATTTT. Its protein is CASSLQITDTQYF.

The rearrangement joins TRBV6-2 or TRBV6-3 to TRBJ1-2; D is undetermined. This CDR3 spans 14 amino acids. Between the trimmed V and J ends, which lost 8 bases and 3 bases, there was a span of 16 bases. Germline CDR1 reads MNHEY; CDR2 reads SVGEGT. CDR3 bases: TGTGCCAGCTGCCGCGTTCCACTCGACTATGGCTACACCTTC. Its protein product is CASCRVPLDYGYTF.

J is TRBJ2-7 and V is TRBV12-3 or TRBV12-4, with D hard to call. The V end was cut by 5 bases, the J end by 6 bases, with 8 bases between. This CDR3 is built from 11 residues. The CDR3 loop is CASSRGAEQYF. The DNA of the CDR3 is TGTGCCAGCAGTCGCGGAGCCGAGCAGTACTTC.

V usage is TRBV19 and J usage is TRBJ1-5; 8 nucleotides line up with TRBD1. The CDR3 runs 15 residues. CDR1 is LNHDA and CDR2 is SQIVND in the germline V gene (reference sequence). With V trimmed by 6 bases and J by 4 bases, 8 bases remained unmatched. CDR3 bases: TGTGCCAGTAGGCGACAGGGGACGACAAATCAGCCCCAGCATTTT. Protein product: CASRRQGTTNQPQHF.

This chain connects TRBV14 to TRBJ1-1, with TRBD1 matching 9 bases. V lost 4 bases, J lost 5 bases, and 8 bases stayed unmatched. This CDR3 has 15 amino acids. Germline CDR1 reads SGHDN; CDR2 reads FVKESK. The CDR3 loop is CASSPGQGRRTEAFF. CDR3 DNA: TGTGCCAGCAGCCCCGGACAGGGGCGAAGGACTGAAGCTTTCTTT.

On this clone: The germline gene is not matched at one end of the junction; a read error may be the cause. CDR3 loop: CASSATGTSVYNEQFF. As DNA, the CDR3 is TGTGCTAGCAGCGCAACCGGGACTAGCGTGTACAATGAGCAGTTCTTC. This chain connects TRBV7-7 to TRBJ2-1; the match to TRBD2 covers 10 bases. CDR1 is SSHAT, CDR2 FNYEAQ, per germline (reference sequence). The CDR3 loop spans 16 amino acids.

This chain links TRBV30 with TRBJ2-7, with 8 positions matching TRBD1. CDR3 length equals 15 residues. The germline CDR1 and CDR2 sequences are GTSNPN and SVGIG (reference sequence). V shed 3 bases and J 3 bases; nucleotides not matched to a gene: 10. CDR3 sequence reads: CAWSRGLENGYEQYF. The CDR3 nucleotides are TGTGCCTGGAGCAGGGGGCTAGAGAACGGCTACGAGCAGTACTTC.

As concerns this clone: Other nucleotide sequences in the sample specify the same CDR3. The chain couples TRBV2 to TRBJ1-2; 10 bases agree with TRBD1. Looked up from germline, CDR1 is SNHLY and CDR2 is FYNNEI. CDR3 length: 12 amino acids. Trimming cost V 6 bases and J 7 bases; bases outside gene matches: 2. CDR3 in DNA: TGTGCCAGCAGGACAGGGGGCGGTGGCTACACCTTC. It yields the protein CASRTGGGGYTF.

The genes are TRBV7-9 and TRBJ2-4; 7 bases align to TRBD1. Germline loops: CDR1 SEHNR, CDR2 FQNEAQ (reference sequence). J was trimmed by 0 bases and V by 3 bases; bases with no gene match: 8. The CDR3 has 17 residues. CDR3 region: CASSFTAGTEAKNIQYF. In DNA form, the CDR3 reads TGTGCCAGCAGCTTTACCGCCGGGACAGAAGCCAAAAACATTCAGTACTTC.

The CDR3 sequence is CASSIVTDTQYF. Here the CDR3 DNA reads TGTGCCAGCAGCATCGTCACAGATACGCAGTATTTT. The chain combines TRBV11-3 with TRBJ2-3; D is uncertain. Germline values: CDR1 SGHNT, CDR2 YENEEA. Between the trimmed V and J ends, which lost 5 bases and 2 bases, there was a span of 5 bases. This CDR3 spans 12 amino acids.

The V and J genes are TRBV5-3 and TRBJ2-4, with D possibly TRBD1 on 5 matching bases. TRBV5-3 has ORF status, its function being uncertain. This CDR3 comprises 18 residues. V lost 0 bases, J lost 3 bases, and 19 bases lay in between. CDR3 in amino acids: CARSLADTHIFGKNIQYF. In nucleotides, the CDR3 is TGTGCCAGAAGCTTGGCGGACACCCATATCTTCGGCAAAAACATTCAGTACTTC.